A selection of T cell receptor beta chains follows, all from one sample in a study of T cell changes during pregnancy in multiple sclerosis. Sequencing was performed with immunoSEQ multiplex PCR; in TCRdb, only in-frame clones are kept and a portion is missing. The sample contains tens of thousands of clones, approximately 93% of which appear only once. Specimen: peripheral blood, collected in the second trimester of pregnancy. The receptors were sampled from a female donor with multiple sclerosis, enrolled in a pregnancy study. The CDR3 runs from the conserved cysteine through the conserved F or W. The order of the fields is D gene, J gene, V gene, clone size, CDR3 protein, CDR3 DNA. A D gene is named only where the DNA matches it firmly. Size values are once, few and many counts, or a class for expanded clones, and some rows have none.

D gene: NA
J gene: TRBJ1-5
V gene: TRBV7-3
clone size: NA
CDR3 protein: CASSFSDQPQHF
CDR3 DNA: TGTGCCAGCAGCTTTTCGGATCAGCCCCAGCATTTT

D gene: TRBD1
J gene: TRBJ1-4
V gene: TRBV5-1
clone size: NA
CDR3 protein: CASSRNRGLVNEKLFF
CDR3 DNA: TGCGCCAGCAGCCGAAACAGGGGCCTGGTTAATGAAAAACTGTTTTTT

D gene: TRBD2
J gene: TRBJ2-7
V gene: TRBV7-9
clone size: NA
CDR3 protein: CASGREFFYEQYF
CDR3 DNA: TGTGCCAGCGGGAGGGAGTTCTTCTACGAGCAGTACTTC

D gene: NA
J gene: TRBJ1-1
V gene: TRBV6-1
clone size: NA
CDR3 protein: CASSEWPMNTEAFF
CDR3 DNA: TGTGCCAGCAGTGAGTGGCCAATGAACACTGAAGCTTTCTTT

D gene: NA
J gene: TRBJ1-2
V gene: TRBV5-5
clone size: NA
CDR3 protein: CASSLAGTINYGYTF
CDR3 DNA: TGTGCCAGCAGCTTGGCCGGGACAATTAACTATGGCTACACCTTC

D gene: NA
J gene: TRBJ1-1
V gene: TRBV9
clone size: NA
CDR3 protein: CASSVATENTEAFF
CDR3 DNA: TGTGCCAGCAGCGTAGCCACAGAGAACACTGAAGCTTTCTTT

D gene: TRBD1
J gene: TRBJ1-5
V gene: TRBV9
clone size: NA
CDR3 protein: CASSGQGQSQPQHF
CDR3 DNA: TGTGCCAGCAGCGGACAGGGTCAAAGTCAGCCCCAGCATTTT

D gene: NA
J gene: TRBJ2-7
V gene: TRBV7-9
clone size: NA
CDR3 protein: CASSPPSTPYEQYF
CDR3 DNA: TGTGCCAGCAGCCCGCCCTCCACACCCTACGAGCAGTACTTC

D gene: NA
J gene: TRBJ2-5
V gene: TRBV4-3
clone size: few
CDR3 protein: CASSQDRFETQYF
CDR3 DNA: TGCGCCAGCAGCCAAGATCGGTTCGAGACCCAGTACTTC

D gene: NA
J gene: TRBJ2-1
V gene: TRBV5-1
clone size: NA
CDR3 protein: CASSLARNNEQFF
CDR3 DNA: TGCGCCAGCAGCTTGGCCAGAAACAATGAGCAGTTCTTC

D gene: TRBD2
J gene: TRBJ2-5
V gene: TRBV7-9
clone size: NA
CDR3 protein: CASSPGRGETQYF
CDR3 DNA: TGTGCCAGCAGCCCGGGGAGGGGAGAGACCCAGTACTTC

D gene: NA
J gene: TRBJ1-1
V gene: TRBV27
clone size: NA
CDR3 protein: CASSAILVSEAFF
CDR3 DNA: TGTGCCAGCAGTGCGATTCTTGTATCTGAAGCTTTCTTT

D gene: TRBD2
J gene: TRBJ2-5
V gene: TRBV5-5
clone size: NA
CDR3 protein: CASSFELAGAQETQYF
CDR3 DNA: TGTGCCAGCAGCTTTGAGCTAGCGGGCGCCCAAGAGACCCAGTACTTC

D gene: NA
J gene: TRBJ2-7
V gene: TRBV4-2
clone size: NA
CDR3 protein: CASSNPSVSYEQYF
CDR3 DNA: TGTGCCAGCAGCAACCCTAGCGTCTCCTACGAGCAGTACTTC

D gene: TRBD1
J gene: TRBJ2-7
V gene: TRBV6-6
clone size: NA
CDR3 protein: CASNRDRASGEQYF
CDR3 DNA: TGTGCCAGCAACCGGGACAGGGCTTCTGGCGAGCAGTACTTC

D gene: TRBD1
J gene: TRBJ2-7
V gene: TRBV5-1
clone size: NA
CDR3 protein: CASSLTGTGRPREQYF
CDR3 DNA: TGCGCCAGCAGCTTAACCGGGACAGGGAGACCGCGCGAGCAGTACTTC

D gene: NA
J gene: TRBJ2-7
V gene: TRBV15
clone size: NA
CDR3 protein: CATSRGSGESYEQYF
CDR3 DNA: TGTGCCACCAGCAGAGGTAGTGGGGAGTCCTACGAGCAGTACTTC

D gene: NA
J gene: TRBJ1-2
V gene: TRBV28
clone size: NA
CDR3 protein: CASSLSRNYGYTF
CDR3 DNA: TGTGCCAGCAGCCTATCAAGAAACTATGGCTACACCTTC

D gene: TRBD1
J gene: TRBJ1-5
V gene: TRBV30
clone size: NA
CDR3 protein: CAWTQGANQPQHF
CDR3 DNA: TGTGCCTGGACCCAGGGGGCTAATCAGCCCCAGCATTTT

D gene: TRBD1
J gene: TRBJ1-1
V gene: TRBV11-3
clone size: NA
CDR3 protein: CASSPLQGVKAEAFF
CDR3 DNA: TGTGCCAGCAGCCCGTTACAGGGGGTCAAGGCTGAAGCTTTCTTT

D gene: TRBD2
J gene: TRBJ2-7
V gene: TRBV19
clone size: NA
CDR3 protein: CASSPGGTYEQYF
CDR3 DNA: TGTGCCAGTAGCCCGGGGGGGACCTACGAGCAGTACTTC

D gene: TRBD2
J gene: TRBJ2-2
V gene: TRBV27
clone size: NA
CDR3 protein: CASSFRLAGGSVGELFF
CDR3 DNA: TGTGCCAGCAGTTTTCGGCTAGCGGGAGGTTCGGTCGGGGAGCTGTTTTTT

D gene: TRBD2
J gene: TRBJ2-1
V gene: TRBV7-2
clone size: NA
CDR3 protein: CASSLLAGANEQFF
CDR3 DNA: TGTGCCAGCAGCTTACTAGCGGGAGCCAATGAGCAGTTCTTC

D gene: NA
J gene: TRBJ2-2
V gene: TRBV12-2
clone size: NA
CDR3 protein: CASRPTSGSATGELFF
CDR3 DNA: TGTGCAAGTCGCCCCACTAGCGGGAGCGCCACCGGGGAGCTGTTTTTT

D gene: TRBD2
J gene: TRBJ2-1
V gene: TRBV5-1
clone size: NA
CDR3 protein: CASSLAPGLAGPGVYNEQFF
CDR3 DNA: TGCGCCAGCAGCTTGGCCCCGGGACTAGCGGGACCGGGGGTTTACAATGAGCAGTTCTTC

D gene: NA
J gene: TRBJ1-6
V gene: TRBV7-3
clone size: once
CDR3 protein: CASSLDRSYNSPLHF
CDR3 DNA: TGTGCCAGCAGCTTAGACAGGAGTTATAATTCACCCCTCCACTTT

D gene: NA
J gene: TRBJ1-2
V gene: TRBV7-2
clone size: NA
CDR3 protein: CASSQDIVQHLKINYGYTF
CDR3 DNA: TGTGCCAGCAGCCAAGACATCGTGCAACACCTGAAGATCAACTATGGCTACACCTTC

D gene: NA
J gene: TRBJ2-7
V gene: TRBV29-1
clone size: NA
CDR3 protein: CSARPDTHEQYF
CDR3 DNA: TGCAGCGCCAGGCCAGACACGCACGAGCAGTACTTC

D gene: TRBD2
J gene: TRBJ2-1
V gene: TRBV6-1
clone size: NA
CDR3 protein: CASSELAGVLNEQFF
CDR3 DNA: TGTGCCAGCAGTGAACTAGCGGGAGTTTTAAATGAGCAGTTCTTC

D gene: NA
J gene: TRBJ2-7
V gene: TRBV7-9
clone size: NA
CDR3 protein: CASSYVSGGAYEQYF
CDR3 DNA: TGTGCCAGCAGCTACGTGTCGGGGGGCGCCTACGAGCAGTACTTC

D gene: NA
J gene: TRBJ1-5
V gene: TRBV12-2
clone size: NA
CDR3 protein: CASRSLTQGVGPQHF
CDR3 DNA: TGTGCAAGTCGTTCCCTAACCCAGGGTGTAGGGCCCCAGCATTTT

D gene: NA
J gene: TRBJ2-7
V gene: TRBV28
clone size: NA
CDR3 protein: CAIGTSLYEQYF
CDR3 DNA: TGTGCCATCGGGACATCTTTATACGAGCAGTACTTC

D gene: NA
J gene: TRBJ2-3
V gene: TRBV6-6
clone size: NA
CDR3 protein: CASRHRGTDTQYF
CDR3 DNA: TGTGCCAGCAGACACAGGGGCACAGATACGCAGTATTTT

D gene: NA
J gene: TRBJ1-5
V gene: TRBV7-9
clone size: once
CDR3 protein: CASTPGGIGNQPQHF
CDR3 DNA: TGTGCCAGCACCCCGGGGGGGATAGGCAATCAGCCCCAGCATTTT

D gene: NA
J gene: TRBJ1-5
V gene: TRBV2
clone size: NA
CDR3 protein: CASRPGHYGQPQHF
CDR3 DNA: TGTGCCAGCAGGCCCGGACATTACGGTCAGCCCCAGCATTTT

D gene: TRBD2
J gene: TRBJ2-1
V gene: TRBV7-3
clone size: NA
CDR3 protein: CASSLTGRANEQFF
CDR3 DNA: TGTGCCAGCAGCTTAACCGGGAGGGCGAATGAGCAGTTCTTC

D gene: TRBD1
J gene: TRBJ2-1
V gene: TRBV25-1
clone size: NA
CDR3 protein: CASSALKGATDNEQFF
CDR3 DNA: TGTGCCAGCAGTGCCCTTAAGGGGGCAACGGACAATGAGCAGTTCTTC

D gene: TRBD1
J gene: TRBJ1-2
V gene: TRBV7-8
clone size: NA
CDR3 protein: CASSMAGTARYGYTF
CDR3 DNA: TGTGCCAGCAGCATGGCCGGGACAGCCCGCTATGGCTACACCTTC

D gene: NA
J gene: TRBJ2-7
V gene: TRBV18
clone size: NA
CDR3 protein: CASSFTGSSYEQYF
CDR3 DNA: TGTGCCAGCTCGTTTACTGGGAGCTCCTACGAGCAGTACTTC

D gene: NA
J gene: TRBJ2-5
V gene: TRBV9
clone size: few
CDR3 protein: CASSVLGGRETQYF
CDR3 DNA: TGTGCCAGCAGCGTATTAGGTGGGCGAGAGACCCAGTACTTC

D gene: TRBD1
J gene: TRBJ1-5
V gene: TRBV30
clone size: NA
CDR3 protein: CAWGDREHQPQHF
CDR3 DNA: TGTGCCTGGGGGGACAGGGAGCATCAGCCCCAGCATTTT

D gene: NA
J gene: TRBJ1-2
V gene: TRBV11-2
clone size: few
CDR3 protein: CASSSNGYGYTF
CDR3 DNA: TGTGCCAGCAGCTCAAACGGCTATGGCTACACCTTC

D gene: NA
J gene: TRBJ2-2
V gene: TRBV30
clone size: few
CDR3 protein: CAWIGQGVPTGELFF
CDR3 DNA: TGTGCCTGGATAGGACAAGGAGTGCCCACCGGGGAGCTGTTTTTT

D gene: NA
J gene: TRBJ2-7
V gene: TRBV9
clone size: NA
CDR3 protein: CASSVGRGSTYEQYF
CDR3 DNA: TGTGCCAGCAGCGTAGGTAGGGGCTCTACCTACGAGCAGTACTTC

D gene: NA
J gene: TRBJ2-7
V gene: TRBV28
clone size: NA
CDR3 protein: CAIIGTGRGEQYF
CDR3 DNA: TGTGCCATCATAGGGACTGGCCGGGGGGAGCAGTACTTC

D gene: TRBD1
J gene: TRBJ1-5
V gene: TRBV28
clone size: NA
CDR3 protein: CASSLWDRGDQPQHF
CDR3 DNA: TGTGCCAGCAGTTTATGGGACAGGGGTGATCAGCCCCAGCATTTT

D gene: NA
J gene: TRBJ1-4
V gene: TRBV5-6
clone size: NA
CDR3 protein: CASSLMGAGEKLFF
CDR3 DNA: TGTGCCAGCAGCTTAATGGGAGCTGGTGAAAAACTGTTTTTT

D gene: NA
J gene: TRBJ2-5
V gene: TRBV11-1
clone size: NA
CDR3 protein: CASSDARGLGETQYF
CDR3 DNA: TGTGCCAGCAGCGACGCGCGGGGCCTCGGAGAGACCCAGTACTTC

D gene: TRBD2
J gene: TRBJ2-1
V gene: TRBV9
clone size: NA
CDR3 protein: CASSPLAGGYNEQFF
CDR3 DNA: TGTGCCAGCAGCCCACTAGCGGGAGGGTACAATGAGCAGTTCTTC

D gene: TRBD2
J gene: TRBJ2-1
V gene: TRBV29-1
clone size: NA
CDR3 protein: CSVDHRLAGELLNEQFF
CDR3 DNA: TGCAGCGTTGACCATAGACTAGCGGGAGAACTATTGAATGAGCAGTTCTTC

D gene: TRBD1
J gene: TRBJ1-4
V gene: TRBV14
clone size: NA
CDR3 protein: CASSRRTGGLEKLFF
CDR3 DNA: TGTGCCAGCAGCCGAAGGACAGGGGGCCTTGAAAAACTGTTTTTT

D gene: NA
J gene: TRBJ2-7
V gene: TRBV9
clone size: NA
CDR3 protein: CASSTTGIEQYF
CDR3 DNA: TGTGCCAGCAGCACAACAGGGATCGAGCAGTACTTC

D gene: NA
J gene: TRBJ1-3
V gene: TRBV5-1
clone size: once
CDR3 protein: CASSTQQGPGNTIYF
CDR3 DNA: TGCGCCAGCAGCACGCAACAGGGCCCTGGAAACACCATATATTTT

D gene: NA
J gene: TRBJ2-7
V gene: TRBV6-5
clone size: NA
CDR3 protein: CASSYSARYEQYF
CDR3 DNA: TGTGCCAGCAGTTACTCGGCCCGCTACGAGCAGTACTTC

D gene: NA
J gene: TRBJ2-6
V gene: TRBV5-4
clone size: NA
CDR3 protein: CASSPELSTGANVLTF
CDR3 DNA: TGTGCCAGCAGCCCCGAGCTAAGTACTGGGGCCAACGTCCTGACTTTC

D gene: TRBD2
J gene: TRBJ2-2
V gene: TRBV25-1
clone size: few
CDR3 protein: CASSEKEAGGYGELFF
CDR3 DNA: TGTGCCAGCAGTGAAAAGGAAGCGGGAGGGTACGGGGAGCTGTTTTTT

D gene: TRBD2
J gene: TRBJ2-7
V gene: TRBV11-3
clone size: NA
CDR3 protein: CASSLAPLAASYEQYF
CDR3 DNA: TGTGCCAGCAGCTTAGCCCCCCTAGCGGCCTCCTACGAGCAGTACTTC

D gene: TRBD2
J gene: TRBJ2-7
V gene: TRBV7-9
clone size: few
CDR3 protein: CASSLWEGSYEQYF
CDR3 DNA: TGTGCCAGCAGCTTATGGGAGGGCTCCTACGAGCAGTACTTC

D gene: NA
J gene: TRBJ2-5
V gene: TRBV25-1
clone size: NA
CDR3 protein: CASSGGETQYF
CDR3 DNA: TGTGCCAGCAGTGGAGGAGAGACCCAGTACTTC

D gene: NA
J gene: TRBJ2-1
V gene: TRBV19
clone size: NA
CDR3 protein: CASSILAVGSGNNEQFF
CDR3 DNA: TGTGCCAGTAGTATCTTGGCGGTCGGGAGTGGAAACAATGAGCAGTTCTTC